The 26 T cell receptor beta chains reported below all come from one sample, sequenced in a study of regulatory T cells in long-lasting Graves disease. Sample time point: newly diagnosed GD, antithyroid drugs for less than 3 months. Preparation of the TCR library used RNA extracted from PBMCs. iRepertoire HTBI primers and Arm-PCR of CDR3 regions built TCR beta libraries. A single record per CDR3 protein comes from TCRdb applying MiXCR to the multiplex PCR reads. The sample consists of 550,000 or so distinct CDR3 sequences, 12% of them appearing once. The sample also formed part of further work on T cells in Graves' hyperthyroidism and ophthalmopathy.

The starting material was peripheral blood mononuclear cells (PBMCs), obtained at new diagnosis, from a patient treated with antithyroid drugs. These receptors were collected from a woman in her 30s with Graves disease.

This clonotype was detected ten times or more. The chain is built from TRBV6-1 and TRBJ1-4, with D uncertain. Trimming removed 2 bases from V and 13 bases from J, with 8 bases in between. The CDR3 sequence is 11 residues long. Germline V gene lookup returns CDR1 MNHNS and CDR2 SASEGT. DNA of the CDR3: TGTGCCAGCAGTGAATCCCGAGGACTGTTTTTT. Amino acid sequence: CASSESRGLFF.

The V call is TRBV5-1, the J call TRBJ2-3; 7 positions agree with TRBD1. The CDR3 length is 14 residues. V shed 7 bases, J shed 4 bases, and the junction held 9 bases outside the gene matches. Germline CDR1 is SGHRS and CDR2 is YFSETQ. The CDR3 sequence is CASGPTGMADTQYF. CDR3 in DNA: TGCGCCAGCGGGCCGACAGGGATGGCAGATACGCAGTATTTT.

The chain joins TRBV28 to TRBJ2-1; 11 bases fit TRBD2. J was trimmed by 7 bases and V by 2 bases; bases with no gene match: 16. Per the germline V gene, CDR1 is MDHEN and CDR2 is SYDVKM. The CDR3 contains 19 residues. The CDR3 nucleotides read TGTGCCAGCAGTTTAAGCGGGAGAATAGCGGGAGGGCCAAGGAATGAGCAGTTCTTC. This translates into CASSLSGRIAGGPRNEQFF.

The table lists this clonotype with a few counts. The CDR3: CASSSGGRRETQYF. The CDR3 DNA is TGTGCCAGCAGTTCAGGCGGGAGAAGGGAGACCCAGTACTTC. The rearrangement joins TRBV6-2 or TRBV6-3 to TRBJ2-5, with TRBD2 matching 7 bases. This CDR3 spans 14 amino acids. Trimming removed 4 bases from V and 5 bases from J; junction bases left unmatched: 7. Germline V gives CDR1 MNHEY, CDR2 SVGEGT.

The sample holds many counts of this clonotype. The rearrangement joins TRBV28 to TRBJ2-3; tentatively, D is TRBD1 (6 bases). The CDR3 sequence is 15 residues long. V lost 4 bases to trimming and J lost 0 bases, with 11 bases between them. The germline CDR1 and CDR2 sequences are MDHEN and SYDVKM. CDR3 DNA: TGTGCCAGCAGTTCTCCAGGGGAGAGCACAGATACGCAGTATTTT. Its translation: CASSSPGESTDTQYF.

This clonotype appeared many times. The chain links TRBV11-2 to TRBJ2-7; D is uncertain. Trimming stripped 5 bases from V and 2 bases from J, with 4 bases between. Germline CDR1 reads SGHAT; CDR2 reads FQNNGV. This CDR3 spans 11 amino acids. The CDR3 DNA sequence: TGTGCCAGCAGCCTGACCTACGAGCAGTACTTC. It yields the protein CASSLTYEQYF.

This chain joins TRBV7-9 and TRBJ2-5; TRBD1 or TRBD2 may be the D gene (5 bases each). The CDR3 spans 13 residues. Deletions cut 5 bases from V and 5 bases from J, with 12 bases between. Germline assignment: CDR1 SEHNR and CDR2 FQNEAQ (reference sequence). CDR3 in DNA: TGTGCCAGCAGCGCAGGGTGGGGGGAGACCCAGTACTTC. It codes for CASSAGWGETQYF. Supplemented by reference TRBV7-9 and TRBJ2-5, the full variable domain reads DTGVSQNPRHKITKRGQNVTFRCDPISEHNRLYWYRQTLGQGPEFLTYFQNEAQLEKSRLLSDRFSAERPKGSFSTLEIQRTEQGDSAMYLCASSAGWGETQYFGPGTRLLVL.

This clonotype was counted only a few times. The rearrangement uses TRBV19 and TRBJ2-2; a weak D match, TRBD2 (7 bases). The CDR3 sequence is 16 residues long. Trimming took off 6 bases at V and 3 bases at J, with 17 bases between the two ends. Germline loops: CDR1 LNHDA, CDR2 SQIVND (reference sequence). The DNA for the CDR3 is TGTGCCAGTAGCCTTAGGGGGGGGACCTACACCGGGGAGCTGTTTTTT. Translated, it gives CASSLRGGTYTGELFF. Full variable domain (rest looked up from reference TRBV19 and TRBJ2-2): DGGITQSPKYLFRKEGQNVTLSCEQNLNHDAMYWYRQDPGQGLRLIYYSQIVNDFQKGDIAEGYSVSREKKESFPLTVTSAQKNPTAFYLCASSLRGGTYTGELFFGEGSRLTVL.

This clonotype appeared many times. The rearrangement joins TRBV10-3 to TRBJ2-1, with D tentatively TRBD2 (6 bases). V gave up 10 bases and J gave up 4 bases, with 11 bases separating them. Per the germline V gene, CDR1 is ENHRY and CDR2 is SYGVKD. CDR3 length: 12 amino acids. For the CDR3, the DNA is TGTGCCACCAGGAGGGGATACAATGAGCAGTTCTTC. Translated: CATRRGYNEQFF.

In this sample, this clonotype turned up many times. This chain uses TRBV7-8 with TRBJ1-5; tentatively, D is TRBD1 (6 bases). V gave up 5 bases and J gave up 5 bases, with 10 bases separating them. CDR3 length: 13 residues. CDR1 is SGHVS and CDR2 is FQNEAQ in the germline V gene. The CDR3 loop reads CASSNDRYQPQHF. The CDR3 nucleotides read TGTGCCAGCAGCAATGACAGGTATCAGCCCCAGCATTTT.

This clonotype was observed many times. V and J are TRBV24-1 and TRBJ2-1; 9 bases are a match to TRBD2. Germline lookup yields CDR1 KGHDR and CDR2 SFDVKD. The CDR3 has 16 amino acids. J lost 2 bases, V lost 3 bases, and 4 bases had no gene match. CDR3 DNA sequence: TGTGCCACCAGTGATGCGAGCGGGAGGACCTACAATGAGCAGTTCTTC. Translated: CATSDASGRTYNEQFF.

The table lists this clonotype with a few counts. This chain links TRBV5-6 with TRBJ2-3; D is unresolved. V gave up 2 bases and J gave up 7 bases, with 17 bases separating them. Germline values: CDR1 SGHDT, CDR2 YYEEEE. The CDR3 runs 15 residues. The CDR3 loop reads CASSFYLILPNTQYF. CDR3 nucleotides: TGTGCCAGCAGCTTTTATTTAATTCTCCCGAATACGCAGTATTTT.

This clonotype was counted many times. The V call is TRBV20-1, the J call TRBJ2-1, with unresolved D. Trimming took 5 bases from V and 2 from J, leaving 13 bases between them. CDR1 is DFQATT and CDR2 is SNEGSKA in the germline V gene (reference sequence). This CDR3 is 14 amino acids long. CDR3 protein: CSASRSVAYNEQFF. In nucleotides, the CDR3 is TGCAGTGCTTCCCGTTCGGTAGCCTACAATGAGCAGTTCTTC.

This clonotype has a count of ten or more. The chain combines TRBV18 with TRBJ1-1; D is ambiguous. Germline V gene lookup returns CDR1 KGHSH and CDR2 LQKENI. Trimming cost V 3 bases and J 11 bases, with 13 bases left between them. The CDR3 runs to 12 residues. The CDR3 loop reads CASSPFGSVAFF. Written as DNA, the CDR3 is TGTGCCAGCTCACCCTTCGGGTCGGTGGCTTTCTTT.

There are many counts of this clonotype. The V and J genes are TRBV20-1 and TRBJ1-4; 7 nucleotides agree with TRBD1. The germline gives CDR1 DFQATT, CDR2 SNEGSKA (reference sequence). V shed 0 bases and J 10 bases; nucleotides not matched to a gene: 17. CDR3 length: 17 amino acids. The CDR3, as DNA: TGCAGTGCTAGAGATAGAGGACAGGCCCCGGGAGCAGGAAAACTGTTTTTT. Amino acids: CSARDRGQAPGAGKLFF.

This clonotype was seen only a few times. The chain is built from TRBV19 and TRBJ2-7, with 9 bases fitting TRBD1. Germline assignment: CDR1 LNHDA and CDR2 SQIVND (reference sequence). The CDR3 length is 15 residues. The junction had 2 bases not matched to a gene; V was cut back by 2 bases and J by 0 bases. The CDR3 region is CASSIRTGDSYEQYF. The CDR3 DNA reads TGTGCCAGTAGTATAAGGACAGGGGACTCCTACGAGCAGTACTTC.

This sequence joins TRBV4-3 and TRBJ1-2; TRBD1 aligns across 7 bases. The germline V gene encodes CDR1 LGHNA and CDR2 YSLEER. Trimming removed 0 bases from V and 4 bases from J; junction bases left unmatched: 5. This CDR3 is 15 amino acids long. The CDR3 DNA sequence: TGCGCCAGCAGCCAAGACCCGACAGGGTTCTATGGCTACACCTTC. It encodes CASSQDPTGFYGYTF.

There are many counts of this clonotype. The chain is built from TRBV6-5 and TRBJ2-5, with D perhaps TRBD1 or TRBD2 (5 bases each). Trimming took 4 bases from V and 5 from J, leaving 17 bases between them. Germline CDR1 reads MNHEY; CDR2 reads SVGAGI. This CDR3 contains 15 residues. For the CDR3, the DNA is TGTGCCAGCAGTTTCGCGAGGGGTAGCCTGGAGACCCAGTACTTC. Translated: CASSFARGSLETQYF.

This clonotype came up many times. The chain links TRBV28 to TRBJ2-3; possible D gene TRBD1, 7 bases. The CDR3 is 13 residues long. Trimming cost V 2 bases and J 10 bases, with 13 bases left between them. Germline CDR1 and CDR2: MDHEN and SYDVKM. CDR3 in DNA: TGTGCCAGCAGTTTACAACAGGGGAGGCCGCAGTATTTT. It specifies CASSLQQGRPQYF.

This clonotype has more than one count but fewer than ten. The chain combines TRBV5-1 with TRBJ2-1, with unresolved D. The germline CDR1 and CDR2 sequences are SGHRS and YFSETQ. The CDR3 covers 12 residues. Trimming pared 4 bases from V and 10 bases from J, leaving 12 bases between. CDR3 in amino acids: CASSPEDGEQFF. The CDR3 DNA reads as TGCGCCAGCAGCCCAGAGGACGGAGAGCAGTTCTTC.

The sample holds a few counts of this clonotype. V and J are TRBV7-9 and TRBJ2-3; D perhaps matches TRBD2 (6 bases). CDR1 and CDR2 from the germline V gene are SEHNR and FQNEAQ (reference sequence). The CDR3 loop spans 19 amino acids. V shed 1 base and J shed 0 bases, with 20 bases lying between them. Written as DNA, the CDR3 is TGTGCCAGCAGCTTAGGGCTGAGGGGCGGTAGCGGAAGCACAGATACGCAGTATTTT. Translation gives CASSLGLRGGSGSTDTQYF.

CDR3 DNA sequence: TGTGCCAGCAGCCCACCTGGGCTAGCCCACATATACGAGCAGTACTTC. Protein: CASSPPGLAHIYEQYF. The V call is TRBV7-2, the J call TRBJ2-7; weak D call: TRBD2 (5 bases). The CDR3 consists of 16 residues. The V end was cut by 5 bases, the J end by 4 bases, with 21 bases between. Germline V gives CDR1 SGHTA, CDR2 FQGNSA.

Remarks on this clonotype: Since a much larger clone is just one base distant, this may be a read error. The chain links TRBV29-1 to TRBJ2-2; 7 positions agree with TRBD2. This CDR3 spans 14 amino acids. The V and J ends lost 3 bases and 6 bases, in that order; junction bases with no gene match: 7. Germline assignment: CDR1 SQVTM and CDR2 ANQGSEA. The CDR3 DNA sequence: TGCAGCGTTGACGGACTAGGGAGGCCCGGGGAGCTGTTTTTT. It codes for CSVDGLGRPGELFF.

This clonotype showed up many times. The chain employs TRBV6-2 or TRBV6-3 and TRBJ2-1, with 8 bases aligning to TRBD1. Germline-derived CDR1 and CDR2 are MNHEY and SVGEGT. J gave up 0 bases and V 6 bases, and 7 bases lay outside the gene matches. This CDR3 comprises 16 residues. CDR3 amino acids: CASRRTGSSSYNEQFF. In DNA, the CDR3 is TGTGCCAGCAGACGGACAGGGTCAAGCTCCTACAATGAGCAGTTCTTC.

The rearrangement links TRBV15 to TRBJ2-7; 9 nucleotides agree with TRBD2. V dropped 0 bases and J dropped 5; count of bases not matched to a gene: 5. CDR1 LNHNV and CDR2 YYDKDF come from the germline V gene (reference sequence). The CDR3 consists of 15 residues. This CDR3 is CATSRDKAGGHEQYF. CDR3 in DNA: TGTGCCACCAGCAGAGATAAGGCGGGAGGGCACGAGCAGTACTTC.

This clonotype was seen at least ten times. The rearrangement uses TRBV11-2 and TRBJ2-5, with 7 bases aligning to TRBD1. CDR1 SGHAT and CDR2 FQNNGV come from the germline V gene. The CDR3 spans 16 residues. The ends lost 2 bases at V and 5 bases at J; junction bases unmatched: 11. CDR3 nucleotides: TGTGCCAGCAGCTTAAGAGGAGGCGCGACAGGGGAGACCCAGTACTTC. It is translated as CASSLRGGATGETQYF.